This entry describes one T cell receptor beta chain. Antigen: not known. This cohort consisted of healthy bone marrow donors. The PCR contained 60 Vbeta and 13 Jbeta primers. The data were produced by immunoSEQ multiplex PCR, yet TCRdb's version contains in-frame clones alone and is incomplete. The repertoire has under 200,000 clones, about 70% of them found once; the top ten carry 2.5% to 3.5%. This record comes from a study of cytomegalovirus exposure and HLA in healthy donors. Overall study: Early release data held 85 million or so unique TCRs from HLA-typed donors. Study conclusions and caveats: In terms of immune exposure information, only CMV serostatus was available. In a later analysis, HLA-associated TCR beta chains were more clonally expanded than equally common others.

V was clipped by 5 bases and J by 4 bases, with 11 bases between them. The CDR3 has 14 residues. CDR1 is SEHNR, CDR2 FQNEAQ, per germline (reference sequence). The sample taken for sequencing was PBMCs. This chain links TRBV7-9 with TRBJ1-4; perhaps TRBD1 as D (5 bases). This clonotype was obtained from a middle-aged woman in good health and CMV-seropositive. DNA for the CDR3: TGTGCCAGCAGCATACCCGGGGGTAATGAAAAACTGTTTTTT. Its translation: CASSIPGGNEKLFF.